The clone carrying this T cell receptor (beta chain) was seen a handful of times. Its target is unknown. Unique molecular identifiers were incorporated when the TCRbeta library was constructed. TCRdb re-analysed the PCR reads in MiXCR, keeping a single row per CDR3 protein. This sample has about 350,000 distinct CDR3 sequences, with around 15% found just once. The data originate from a study of T-cell reconstitution after alpha-beta-depleted transplantation in children. Study-level points and caveats: Newly generated T cells supplied most T-cell counts and diversity one year post-transplant. Surviving recipient T cells and intrathymic progenitors accounted for some patients' high TCRbeta diversity at day 60.

Germline assignment: CDR1 DFQATT and CDR2 SNEGSKA (reference sequence). The CDR3 totals 15 residues. Trimming removed 3 bases from V and 2 bases from J; junction bases left unmatched: 8. Sequences were derived from PBMCs, mostly from graft donor cells, sampled 360 days after TCRalphabeta/CD19-depleted stem cell transplant. The sequence came from a male patient between 2 and 10 years old who had a stem cell transplant for acute lymphoblastic leukemia, so the T cells may come from the graft donor. The rearrangement links TRBV20-1 to TRBJ2-3, with 7 bases that match TRBD1. The CDR3: CSASLTGLFTDTQYF. The CDR3 nucleotides are TGCAGTGCTAGTCTGACAGGGCTATTCACAGATACGCAGTATTTT.